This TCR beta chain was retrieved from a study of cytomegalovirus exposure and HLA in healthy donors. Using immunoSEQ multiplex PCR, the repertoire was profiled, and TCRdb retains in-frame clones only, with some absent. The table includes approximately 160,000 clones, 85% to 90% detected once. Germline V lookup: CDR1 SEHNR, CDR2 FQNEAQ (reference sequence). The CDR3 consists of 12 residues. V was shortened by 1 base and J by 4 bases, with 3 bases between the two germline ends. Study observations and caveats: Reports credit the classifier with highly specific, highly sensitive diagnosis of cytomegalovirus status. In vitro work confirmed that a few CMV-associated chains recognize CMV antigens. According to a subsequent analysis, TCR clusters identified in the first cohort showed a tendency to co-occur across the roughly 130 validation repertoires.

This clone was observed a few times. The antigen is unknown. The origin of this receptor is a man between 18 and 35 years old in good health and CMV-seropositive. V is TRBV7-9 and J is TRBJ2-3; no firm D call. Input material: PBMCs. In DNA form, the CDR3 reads TGTGCCAGCAGCTTAGTCGCAGATACGCAGTATTTT. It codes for CASSLVADTQYF.